This TCR beta chain was sequenced for a study of blood T cell repertoires in COVID-19. Study-wide background: Collection of acute and convalescent COVID-19 samples took place in the United States, Italy and Spain. PBMCs, B-cell-depleted T cells, or T cells were the source of the cDNA or gDNA that made up the material.

Trimming took off 5 bases at V and 2 bases at J, with 13 bases between the two ends. There are 14 residues in the CDR3. Germline CDR1 is PRHDT and CDR2 is FYEKMQ (reference sequence). Measured with immunoSEQ multiplex PCR; TCRdb has only the in-frame clones, and not every one. The repertoire holds 230,000 or so clones, with around 83% as singletons. There are a few counts of this clone. This chain joins TRBV13 and TRBJ2-7, with D tentatively TRBD1 (6 bases). Sequencing was performed on peripheral blood. This TCR was sampled from a woman in her 40s who had recovered from COVID-19. The CDR3 spells CASSRRDTPYEQYF. The CDR3 region has the DNA TGTGCCAGCAGCCGACGGGACACTCCCTACGAGCAGTACTTC.